These 20 T cell receptor beta chains were all obtained from the same sample, sequenced in a study of cytomegalovirus exposure and HLA in healthy donors. PCR employed 60 Vbeta and 13 Jbeta primers. The repertoire was sequenced with immunoSEQ multiplex PCR; TCRdb's copy has only in-frame clones and lacks some. The repertoire holds fewer than 250,000 clones, with approximately 75% as singletons. Sequenced: PBMCs. These receptors originate from a man aged 25 to 40 in good health and CMV-seropositive.

The rearrangement joins TRBV15 to TRBJ1-1; weak D call: TRBD1 (6 bases). CDR1 and CDR2 from the germline V gene are LNHNV and YYDKDF (reference sequence). Trimming took 2 bases from V and 1 from J, leaving 17 bases between them. CDR3 length: 17 residues. The CDR3 spells CATSRRYTGHQNTEAFF. The CDR3 DNA reads as TGTGCCACCAGCAGACGATATACGGGACACCAGAACACTGAAGCTTTCTTT.

The chain recombines TRBV28 with TRBJ2-3; the match to TRBD2 covers 8 bases. The CDR3 runs 17 residues. V lost 10 bases, J lost 4 bases, and 19 bases stayed unmatched. The germline V gene encodes CDR1 MDHEN and CDR2 SYDVKM. Here the CDR3 reads CATMRRSGSVGADTQYF. The CDR3 coding sequence is TGTGCCACCATGCGTCGGAGCGGGAGTGTAGGGGCAGATACGCAGTATTTT.

The J gene is TRBJ1-6, the V gene TRBV18; D is perhaps TRBD1 (5 bases). The CDR3 loop spans 15 amino acids. V was shortened by 2 bases and J by 7 bases, with 12 bases between the two germline ends. Germline loops: CDR1 KGHSH, CDR2 LQKENI. The DNA for the CDR3 is TGTGCCAGCTCACCAGCGCAGGGTGAGAATTCACCCCTCCACTTT. This gives the protein CASSPAQGENSPLHF.

The chain uses TRBV7-2 and TRBJ1-2, with D possibly being TRBD1 (6 bases). The CDR3 contains 16 residues. Germline V lookup: CDR1 SGHTA, CDR2 FQGNSA. V lost 0 bases and J 0 bases, leaving 11 bases between the germline ends. The CDR3 sequence: CASSLAGTPSNYGYTF. The CDR3 DNA is TGTGCCAGCAGCTTAGCCGGGACACCTTCTAACTATGGCTACACCTTC.

The V and J genes are TRBV4-2 and TRBJ2-5, with a weak D call TRBD2 (6 bases). The V end lost 0 bases, the J end lost 4 bases, and 15 bases lay between the germline ends. Germline CDR1 is LGHNA and CDR2 is YNFKEQ. The CDR3 consists of 16 residues. In DNA, the CDR3 is TGTGCCAGCAGCCAAGACGACCGGGACGGGGGAGAGACCCAGTACTTC. Translation gives CASSQDDRDGGETQYF.

This sequence joins TRBV4-1 and TRBJ2-7; 9 bases agree with TRBD2. Germline CDR1 and CDR2: MGHRA and YSYEKL. The CDR3 extends over 15 amino acids. After removal of 0 bases from V and 2 bases from J, the junction contained 2 bases not matched to a gene. The CDR3 DNA sequence: TGCGCCAGCAGCCAAGAGGGACTAGCTACCTACGAGCAGTACTTC. Amino acid sequence: CASSQEGLATYEQYF.

The chain links TRBV4-3 to TRBJ2-7; no definite D call. Germline CDR1 LGHNA, CDR2 YSLEER. The CDR3 loop spans 14 amino acids. Trimming pared 0 bases from V and 2 bases from J, leaving 8 bases between. The CDR3, as DNA: TGCGCCAGCAGCCAAGACCCGACACCCTACGAGCAGTACTTC. This gives the protein CASSQDPTPYEQYF.

A word on this clone: Other DNA sequences in the same sample also yield this CDR3. This rearrangement joins TRBV5-4 to TRBJ1-5; no firm D call. V lost 0 bases, J lost 1 base, and 5 bases lay in between. The V gene's germline CDR1 is SGHNT and CDR2 YYREEE (reference sequence). There are 14 residues in the CDR3. DNA of the CDR3: TGTGCCAGCAGCTTGGCCGGGAGCAATCAGCCCCAGCATTTT. Translating it yields CASSLAGSNQPQHF.

The rearrangement uses TRBV25-1 and TRBJ2-4; D is perhaps TRBD2 (5 bases). This CDR3 has 17 amino acids. The germline V and J ends were trimmed by 1 base and 6 bases, with 19 bases remaining between them. CDR1 is MGHDK, CDR2 SYGVNS, per germline. The CDR3 reads CASSESGRPLAGNIQYF. For the CDR3, the DNA is TGTGCCAGCAGTGAATCCGGTAGGCCTCTAGCCGGAAACATTCAGTACTTC. The whole variable domain, remainder taken from reference TRBV25-1 and TRBJ2-4, is EADIYQTPRYLVIGTGKKITLECSQTMGHDKMYWYQQDPGMELHLIHYSYGVNSTEKGDLSSESTVSRIRTEHFPLTLESARPSHTSQYLCASSESGRPLAGNIQYFGAGTRLSVL.

V and J are TRBV6-1 and TRBJ1-1; D gene unclear. Trimming stripped 9 bases from V and 5 bases from J, with 13 bases between. From germline, CDR1 is MNHNS and CDR2 SASEGT. CDR3 length equals 12 residues. The CDR3 DNA reads TGTGCCAGTATTCGAGGGAAGACTGAAGCTTTCTTT. Translating gives CASIRGKTEAFF.

The J gene is TRBJ1-2, the V gene TRBV11-2, with TRBD1 matching over 8 bases. From germline, CDR1 is SGHAT and CDR2 FQNNGV. The CDR3 length is 15 residues. V was pared by 1 base and J by 5 bases, with 6 bases of the junction left unmatched. The CDR3 is CASSLGHRGGYGYTF. The DNA for the CDR3 is TGTGCCAGCAGCTTAGGGCACAGGGGGGGGTATGGCTACACCTTC.

This sequence joins TRBV2 and TRBJ2-1; D remains ambiguous. This CDR3 is 14 amino acids long. V was trimmed by 7 bases and J by 6 bases, leaving 16 bases between them. Per the germline V gene, CDR1 is SNHLY and CDR2 is FYNNEI. The DNA of the CDR3 is TGTGCCAGCAATGCCTTTACTACCTTCAATGAGCAGTTCTTC. As protein: CASNAFTTFNEQFF.

This clone was counted a few times. The rearrangement links TRBV5-6 to TRBJ2-7; tentatively, D is TRBD1 (6 bases). Trimming removed 0 bases at V and 6 bases at J, with 7 bases between. The CDR3 has 12 amino acids. The germline V gene has CDR1 SGHDT and CDR2 YYEEEE. Here the CDR3 DNA reads TGTGCCAGCAGCTTGGGAGGGGGCGAGCAGTACTTC. Protein sequence: CASSLGGGEQYF.

This clone appeared a few times. The V call is TRBV10-3, the J call TRBJ1-4; 8 bases are shared with TRBD1. With V trimmed by 6 bases and J by 3 bases, 3 bases remained unmatched. The CDR3 runs to 14 residues. Germline loops: CDR1 ENHRY, CDR2 SYGVKD. The CDR3 DNA sequence: TGTGCCATCAGCCTGACAGGGGCTAATGAAAAACTGTTTTTT. As protein: CAISLTGANEKLFF.

The V call is TRBV9, the J call TRBJ2-7; D not certain. This CDR3 region has 14 residues. Looked up from germline, CDR1 is SGDLS and CDR2 is YYNGEE. The V gene lost 3 bases and the J gene lost 0 bases, with 10 bases spanning the gap. CDR3 in amino acids: CASSALQSSYEQYF. CDR3 sequence (DNA): TGTGCCAGCAGCGCCTTACAAAGCTCCTACGAGCAGTACTTC. Full variable domain (rest looked up from reference TRBV9 and TRBJ2-7): DSGVTQTPKHLITATGQRVTLRCSPRSGDLSVYWYQQSLDQGLQFLIQYYNGEERAKGNILERFSAQQFPDLHSELNLSSLELGDSALYFCASSALQSSYEQYFGPGTRLTVT.

This clone is a singleton in its sample. DNA of the CDR3: TGTGCCAGCAGGGGGGGGCTAGCGGGATACAATGAGCAGTTCTTC. It yields the protein CASRGGLAGYNEQFF. The chain is built from TRBV2 and TRBJ2-1; 9 nucleotides line up with TRBD2. The V and J ends lost 6 bases and 4 bases, in that order; junction bases with no gene match: 7. The CDR3 is made up of 15 amino acids. Germline V gene sequence: CDR1 SNHLY, CDR2 FYNNEI.

The rearrangement uses TRBV27 and TRBJ2-7; 10 nucleotides line up with TRBD1. The CDR3 spans 17 residues. The germline CDR1 and CDR2 sequences are MNHEY and SMNVEV (reference sequence). Trimming cost V 7 bases and J 1 base; bases outside gene matches: 13. CDR3: CASKPGQGVRESYEQYF. The CDR3 DNA reads TGTGCCAGCAAACCTGGACAGGGGGTGAGGGAGTCCTACGAGCAGTACTTC.

The chain uses TRBV19 and TRBJ1-6, with D hard to call. The CDR3 spans 15 residues. Trimming took 6 bases from V and 6 from J, leaving 15 bases between them. Germline V gives CDR1 LNHDA, CDR2 SQIVND (reference sequence). CDR3 protein: CASRENLGLNSPLHF. CDR3 nucleotides: TGTGCCAGTAGAGAGAATCTTGGGCTTAATTCACCCCTCCACTTT.

The chain couples TRBV7-6 to TRBJ1-4; a possible D gene is TRBD1 (5 bases). In germline, CDR1 is SGHVS, CDR2 FNYEAQ. CDR3 length: 14 residues. V gave up 1 base and J gave up 3 bases, with 6 bases separating them. CDR3 amino acids: CASSLVGANEKLFF. CDR3 sequence (DNA): TGTGCCAGCAGCTTAGTAGGGGCTAATGAAAAACTGTTTTTT. Using reference TRBV7-6 and TRBJ1-4 for the parts outside the CDR3, the full variable domain is GAGVSQSPRYKVTKRGQDVALRCDPISGHVSLYWYRQALGQGPEFLTYFNYEAQQDKSGLPNDRFSAERPEGSISTLTIQRTEQRDSAMYRCASSLVGANEKLFFGSGTQLSVL.

This sequence joins TRBV7-8 and TRBJ1-4; possibly TRBD1 for D (6 bases). Germline V gene data show CDR1 as SGHVS and CDR2 as FQNEAQ. V was clipped by 0 bases and J by 8 bases, with 13 bases between them. The CDR3 length is 15 residues. CDR3 amino acids: CASSLAETGGEKLFF. DNA of the CDR3: TGTGCCAGCAGCTTAGCGGAGACAGGAGGAGAAAAACTGTTTTTT.